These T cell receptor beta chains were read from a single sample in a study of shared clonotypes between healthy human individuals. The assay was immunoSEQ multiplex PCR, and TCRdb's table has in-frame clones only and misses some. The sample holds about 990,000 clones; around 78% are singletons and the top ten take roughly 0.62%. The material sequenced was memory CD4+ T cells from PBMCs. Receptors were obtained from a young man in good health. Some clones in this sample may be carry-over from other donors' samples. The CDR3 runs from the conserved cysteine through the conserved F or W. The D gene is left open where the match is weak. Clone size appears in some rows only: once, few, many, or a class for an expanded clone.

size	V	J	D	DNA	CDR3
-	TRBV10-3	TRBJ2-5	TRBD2	TGTGCCATCAGTGAGGGACTAGGAGCTCAAGAGACCCAGTACTTC	CAISEGLGAQETQYF
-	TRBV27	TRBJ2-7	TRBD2	TGTGCCAGCTCATTTCATCGGACTAGCGGGAGTAACTACGAGCAGTACTTC	CASSFHRTSGSNYEQYF
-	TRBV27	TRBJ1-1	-	TGTGCCAGCAGCCGTTATTTCCCCGAAACGAACACTGAAGCTTTCTTT	CASSRYFPETNTEAFF
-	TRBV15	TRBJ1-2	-	TGTGCCACCAGCAGAGATCTAGTGCGGGCGCTTTATGGCTACACCTTC	CATSRDLVRALYGYTF
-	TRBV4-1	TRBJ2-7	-	TGCGCCAGCGGTGAGGGGGGGGCCGAAGACGAGCAGTACTTC	CASGEGGAEDEQYF
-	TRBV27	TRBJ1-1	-	TGTGCCAGCAGACAAGTTAGGGGGGGTGAAGCTTTCTTT	CASRQVRGGEAFF
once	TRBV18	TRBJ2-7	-	TGTGCCAGCTCACCACGATGGGCTAGCGCGGACGAGCAGTACTTC	CASSPRWASADEQYF
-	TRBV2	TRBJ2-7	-	TGTGCCAGCAGTGTGGGCAGAACCTACGAGCAGTACTTC	CASSVGRTYEQYF
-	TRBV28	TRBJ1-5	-	TGTGCCAGCAGTTTGCCCGAGGTTCGAGGGTGGAATCAGCCCCAGCATTTT	CASSLPEVRGWNQPQHF
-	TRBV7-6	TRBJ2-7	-	TGTGCCAGCAGCCGTACCGGGACCTACGAGCAGTACTTC	CASSRTGTYEQYF
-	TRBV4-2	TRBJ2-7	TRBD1	TGTGCCAGCAGCCAAGGGGACAGAGACTCCTACGAGCAGTACTTC	CASSQGDRDSYEQYF
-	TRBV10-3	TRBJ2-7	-	TGTGCCACCGCTTCGGGGGAACCTACCTACGAGCAGTACTTC	CATASGEPTYEQYF
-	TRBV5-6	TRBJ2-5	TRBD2	TGTGCCAGCAGCTTGGCCGGGGGGGTTTATTCAGAGACCCAGTACTTC	CASSLAGGVYSETQYF
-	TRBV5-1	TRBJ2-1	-	TGCGCCAGCAGCTTGGACTCGGATGAGCAGTTCTTC	CASSLDSDEQFF